This paragraph reports one TCR beta chain. Data came from immunoSEQ multiplex PCR; TCRdb stores just in-frame clones and leaves some out. The table has tens of thousands of clones, around 94% seen once. The J segment lost 3 bases and the V segment lost 3 bases, leaving 9 bases of the junction unmatched. The V gene's germline CDR1 is KGHDR and CDR2 SFDVKD. CDR3 length: 18 amino acids. These data come from a study of control samples from healthy donors and cancer patients. The specimen sequenced was blood. The chain joins TRBV24-1 to TRBJ2-3; 12 bases are shared with TRBD1. This sequence originates from a woman between 18 and 29 years old in good health. The DNA for the CDR3 is TGTGCCACCAGTGATAGCCGGGACAGGGGGCATGTAACAGATACGCAGTATTTT. Encoded protein: CATSDSRDRGHVTDTQYF.